The T cell receptor beta chain described here comes from a study of response to subunit inactivated influenza vaccine. TCRdb independently ran MiXCR on the RT-PCR reads; one entry per CDR3 protein. The sample records hundreds of thousands of distinct CDR3 sequences, about 25% being singletons. Study-wide points: Only a handful of new T cells, the authors suggested, are recruited with each seasonal influenza vaccination.

This clonotype occurred a few times. What it recognizes is unknown. The V and J ends lost 6 bases and 0 bases respectively, with 15 bases between them. There are 16 residues in the CDR3. CDR1 is MNHEY and CDR2 is SVGEGT in the germline V gene. The rearrangement links TRBV6-2 or TRBV6-3 to TRBJ1-5, with a possible D match to TRBD1 (6 bases). Here the sequenced sample was CD4+ T cells sorted from PBMCs, taken 5 days after vaccination. This clonotype was sampled from a man aged 45-65 years who received an inactivated influenza vaccine. CDR3 protein: CASSRQTGTSNQPQHF. CDR3 nucleotides: TGTGCCAGCAGCCGACAGACAGGTACTAGCAATCAGCCCCAGCATTTT.